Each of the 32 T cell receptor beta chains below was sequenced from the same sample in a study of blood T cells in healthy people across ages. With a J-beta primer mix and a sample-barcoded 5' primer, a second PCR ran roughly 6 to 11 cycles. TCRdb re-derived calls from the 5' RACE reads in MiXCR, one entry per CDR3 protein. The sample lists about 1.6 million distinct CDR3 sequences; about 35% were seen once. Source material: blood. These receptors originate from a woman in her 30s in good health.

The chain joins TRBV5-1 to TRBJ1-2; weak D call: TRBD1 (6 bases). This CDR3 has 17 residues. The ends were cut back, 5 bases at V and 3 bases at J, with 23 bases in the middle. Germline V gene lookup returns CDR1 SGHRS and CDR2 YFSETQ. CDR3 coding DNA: TGCGCCAGCAGTAGGGGGGGCGCAGAAGTTGGGGACTATGGCTACACCTTC. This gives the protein CASSRGGAEVGDYGYTF.

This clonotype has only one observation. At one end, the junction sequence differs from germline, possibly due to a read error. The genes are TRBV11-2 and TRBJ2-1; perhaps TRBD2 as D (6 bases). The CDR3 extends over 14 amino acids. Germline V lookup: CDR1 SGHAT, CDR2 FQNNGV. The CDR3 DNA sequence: TGTGCCAGCAGCCCCTCCTGGGGCGGGAATGAGCGGTTCTTC. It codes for CASSPSWGGNERFF. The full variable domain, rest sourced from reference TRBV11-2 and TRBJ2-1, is EAGVAQSPRYKIIEKRQSVAFWCNPISGHATLYWYQQILGQGPKLLIQFQNNGVVDDSQLPKDRFSAERLKGVDSTLKIQPAKLEDSAVYLCASSPSWGGNERFFGPGTRLTVL.

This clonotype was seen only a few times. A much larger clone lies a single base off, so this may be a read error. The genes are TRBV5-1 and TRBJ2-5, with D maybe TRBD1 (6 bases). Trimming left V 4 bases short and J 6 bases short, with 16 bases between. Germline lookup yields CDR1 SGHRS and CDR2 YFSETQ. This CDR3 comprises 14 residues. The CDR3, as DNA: TGCGCCAGCAGCGGTACAGGGTCTCTGAAGACCCAGTACTTC. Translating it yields CASSGTGSLKTQYF.

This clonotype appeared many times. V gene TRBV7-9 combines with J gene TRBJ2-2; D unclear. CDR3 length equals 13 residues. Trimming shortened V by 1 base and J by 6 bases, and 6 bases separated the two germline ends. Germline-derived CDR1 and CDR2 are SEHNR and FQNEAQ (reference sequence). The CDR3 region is CASSLVGSGELFF. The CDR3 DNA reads TGTGCCAGCAGCTTAGTGGGCTCCGGGGAGCTGTTTTTT.

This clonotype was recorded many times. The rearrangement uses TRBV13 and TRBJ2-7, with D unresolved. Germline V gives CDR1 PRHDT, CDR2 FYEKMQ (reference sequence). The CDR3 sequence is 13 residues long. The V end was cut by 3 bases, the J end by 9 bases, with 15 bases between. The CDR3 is CASSLWTDGLQYF. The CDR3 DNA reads TGTGCCAGCAGCTTGTGGACCGACGGGTTGCAGTACTTC.

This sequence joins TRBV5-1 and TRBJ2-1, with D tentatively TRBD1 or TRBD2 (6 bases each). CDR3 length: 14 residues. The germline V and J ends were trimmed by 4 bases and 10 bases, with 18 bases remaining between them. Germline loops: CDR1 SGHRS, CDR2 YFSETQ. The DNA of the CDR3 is TGCGCCAGCAGCCCCGGGACTCAGGGGTACGAGCAGTTCTTC. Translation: CASSPGTQGYEQFF.

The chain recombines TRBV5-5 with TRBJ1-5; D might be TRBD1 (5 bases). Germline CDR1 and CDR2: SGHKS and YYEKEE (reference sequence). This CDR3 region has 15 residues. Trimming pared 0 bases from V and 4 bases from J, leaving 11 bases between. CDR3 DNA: TGTGCCAGCAGCTTGGCCGGCAGGGAAAATCAGCCCCAGCATTTT. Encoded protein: CASSLAGRENQPQHF.

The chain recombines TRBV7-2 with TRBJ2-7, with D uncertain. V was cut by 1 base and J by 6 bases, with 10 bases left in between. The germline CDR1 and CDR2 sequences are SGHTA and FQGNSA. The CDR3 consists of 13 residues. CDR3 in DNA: TGTGCCAGCAGCTTAGGGACCCATGGCGAGCAGTACTTC. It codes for CASSLGTHGEQYF. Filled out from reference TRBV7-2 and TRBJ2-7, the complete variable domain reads GAGVSQSPSNKVTEKGKDVELRCDPISGHTALYWYRQSLGQGLEFLIYFQGNSAPDKSGLPSDRFSAERTGGSVSTLTIQRTQQEDSAVYLCASSLGTHGEQYFGPGTRLTVT.

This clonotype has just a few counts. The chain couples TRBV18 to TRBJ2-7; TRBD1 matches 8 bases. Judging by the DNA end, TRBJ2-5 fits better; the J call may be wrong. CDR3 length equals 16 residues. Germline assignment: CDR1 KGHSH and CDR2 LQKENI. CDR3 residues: CASSPRQGASGETQYF. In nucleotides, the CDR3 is TGTGCCAGCTCACCGAGGCAGGGGGCATCGGGGGAGACCCAGTACTTC.

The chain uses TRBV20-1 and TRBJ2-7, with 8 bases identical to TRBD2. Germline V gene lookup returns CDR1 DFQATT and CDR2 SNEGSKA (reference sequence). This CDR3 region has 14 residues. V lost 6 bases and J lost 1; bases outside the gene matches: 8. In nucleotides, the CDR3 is TGCAGTGCCTTCACAGGACTAGCATCCTACGAGCAGTACTTC. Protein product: CSAFTGLASYEQYF.

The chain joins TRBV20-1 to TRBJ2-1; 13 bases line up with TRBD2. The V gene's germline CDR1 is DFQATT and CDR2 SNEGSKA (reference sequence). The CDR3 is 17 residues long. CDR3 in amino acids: CSLVKRVGLAGSDEQFF. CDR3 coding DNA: TGCAGCCTCGTCAAGAGGGTGGGACTAGCGGGAAGTGATGAGCAGTTCTTC.

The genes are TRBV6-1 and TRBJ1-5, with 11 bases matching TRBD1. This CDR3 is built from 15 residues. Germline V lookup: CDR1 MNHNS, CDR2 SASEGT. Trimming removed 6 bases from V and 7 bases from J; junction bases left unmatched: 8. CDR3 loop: CASRPRTGGWQPQHF. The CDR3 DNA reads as TGTGCCAGCAGGCCTAGGACAGGGGGCTGGCAGCCCCAGCATTTT.

CDR3 sequence reads: CASSAGGPTYETQYF. CDR3 nucleotides: TGTGCCAGCAGCGCGGGAGGCCCGACTTACGAGACCCAGTACTTC. The chain combines TRBV9 with TRBJ2-5; 7 bases are a match to TRBD2. Germline-derived CDR1 and CDR2 are SGDLS and YYNGEE. The length of the CDR3 is 15 residues. After removal of 3 bases from V and 5 bases from J, the junction contained 10 bases not matched to a gene.

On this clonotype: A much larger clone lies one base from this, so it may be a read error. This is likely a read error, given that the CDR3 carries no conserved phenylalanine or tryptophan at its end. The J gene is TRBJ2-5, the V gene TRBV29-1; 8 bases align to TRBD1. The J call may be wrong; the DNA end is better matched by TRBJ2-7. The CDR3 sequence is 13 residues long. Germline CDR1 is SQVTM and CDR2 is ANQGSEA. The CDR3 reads CSAVRQGMNEQYC. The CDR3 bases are TGCAGCGCCGTAAGACAGGGGATGAACGAGCAGTACTGC.

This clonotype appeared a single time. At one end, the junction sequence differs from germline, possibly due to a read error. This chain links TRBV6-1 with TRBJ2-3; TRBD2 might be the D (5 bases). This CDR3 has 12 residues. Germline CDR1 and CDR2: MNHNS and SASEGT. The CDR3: CAGSEERDTQYF. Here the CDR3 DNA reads TGTGCCGGCAGTGAAGAGCGGGATACGCAGTATTTT.

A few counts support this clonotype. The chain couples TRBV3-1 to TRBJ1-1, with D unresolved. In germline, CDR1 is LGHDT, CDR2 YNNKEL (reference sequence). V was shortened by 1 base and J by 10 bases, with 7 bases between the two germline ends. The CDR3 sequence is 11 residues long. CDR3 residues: CASSQGARAFF. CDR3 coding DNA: TGTGCCAGCAGCCAAGGAGCGAGAGCTTTCTTT.

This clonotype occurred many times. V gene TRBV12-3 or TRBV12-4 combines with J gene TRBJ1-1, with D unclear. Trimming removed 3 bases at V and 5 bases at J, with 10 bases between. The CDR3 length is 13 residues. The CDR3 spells CASSLGGETEAFF. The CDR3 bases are TGTGCCAGCAGTTTGGGTGGGGAAACTGAAGCTTTCTTT.

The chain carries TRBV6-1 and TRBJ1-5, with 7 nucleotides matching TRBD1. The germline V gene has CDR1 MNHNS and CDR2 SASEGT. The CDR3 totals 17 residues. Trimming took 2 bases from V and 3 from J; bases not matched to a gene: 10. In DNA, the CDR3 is TGTGCCAGCAGTGAAAGGGGGCTAGGAGGGAACAATCAGCCCCAGCATTTT. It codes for CASSERGLGGNNQPQHF.

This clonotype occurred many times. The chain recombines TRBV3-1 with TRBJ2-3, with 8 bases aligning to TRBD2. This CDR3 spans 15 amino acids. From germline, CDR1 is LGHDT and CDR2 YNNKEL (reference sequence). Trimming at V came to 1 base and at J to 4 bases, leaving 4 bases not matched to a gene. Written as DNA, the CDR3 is TGTGCCAGCAGCCAAGCAGCGGGAGTCTCAGATACGCAGTATTTT. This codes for CASSQAAGVSDTQYF.

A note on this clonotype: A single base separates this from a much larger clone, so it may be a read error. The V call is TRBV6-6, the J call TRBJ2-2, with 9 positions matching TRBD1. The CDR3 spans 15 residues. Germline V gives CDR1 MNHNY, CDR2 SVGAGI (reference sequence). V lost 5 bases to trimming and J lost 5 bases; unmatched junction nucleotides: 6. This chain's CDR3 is CASSGRDRETGELFF. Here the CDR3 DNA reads TGTGCCAGCAGTGGCCGGGACAGGGAGACCGGGGAGCTGTTTTTT.

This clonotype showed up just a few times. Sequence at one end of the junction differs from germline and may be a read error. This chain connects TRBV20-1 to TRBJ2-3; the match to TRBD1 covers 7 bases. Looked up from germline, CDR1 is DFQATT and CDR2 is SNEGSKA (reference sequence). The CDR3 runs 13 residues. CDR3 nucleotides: TGCAGTGTTAGGGTAGGGGGCACGGATACGCAGTATTTT. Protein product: CSVRVGGTDTQYF.

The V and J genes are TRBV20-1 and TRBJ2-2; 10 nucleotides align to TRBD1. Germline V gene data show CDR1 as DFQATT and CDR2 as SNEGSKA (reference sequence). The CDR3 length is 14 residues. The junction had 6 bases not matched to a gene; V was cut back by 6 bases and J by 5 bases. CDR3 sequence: CSAHRDRGTGELFF. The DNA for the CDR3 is TGCAGTGCCCACCGGGACAGGGGAACCGGGGAGCTGTTTTTT.

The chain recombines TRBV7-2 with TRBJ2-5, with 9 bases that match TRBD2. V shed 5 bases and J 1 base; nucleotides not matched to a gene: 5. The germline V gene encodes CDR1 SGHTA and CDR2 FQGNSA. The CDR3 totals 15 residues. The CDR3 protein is CASSRGRASQETQYF. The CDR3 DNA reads TGTGCCAGCAGCCGCGGGAGGGCCAGCCAAGAGACCCAGTACTTC.

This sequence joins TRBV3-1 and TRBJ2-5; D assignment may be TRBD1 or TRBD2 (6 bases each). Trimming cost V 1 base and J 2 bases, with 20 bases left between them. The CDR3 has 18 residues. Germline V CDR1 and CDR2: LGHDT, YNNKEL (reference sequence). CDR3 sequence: CASSQVRGVAVDQETQYF. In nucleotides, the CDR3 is TGTGCCAGCAGCCAAGTTAGGGGGGTAGCGGTGGATCAAGAGACCCAGTACTTC.

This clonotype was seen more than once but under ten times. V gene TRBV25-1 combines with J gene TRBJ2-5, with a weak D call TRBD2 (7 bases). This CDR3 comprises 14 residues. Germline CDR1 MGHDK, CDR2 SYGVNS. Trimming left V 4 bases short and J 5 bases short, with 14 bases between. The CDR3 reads CASSVPGGPETQYF. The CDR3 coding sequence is TGTGCCAGCAGTGTCCCGGGGGGCCCGGAGACCCAGTACTTC.

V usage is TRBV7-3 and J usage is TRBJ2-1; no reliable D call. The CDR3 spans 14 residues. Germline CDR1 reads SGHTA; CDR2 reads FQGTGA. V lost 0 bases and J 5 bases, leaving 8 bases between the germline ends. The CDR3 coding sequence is TGTGCCAGCAGCTTAACAACTCGAAACAATGAGCAGTTCTTC. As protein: CASSLTTRNNEQFF. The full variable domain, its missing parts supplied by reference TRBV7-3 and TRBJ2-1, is GAGVSQTPSNKVTEKGKYVELRCDPISGHTALYWYRQSLGQGPEFLIYFQGTGAADDSGLPNDRFFAVRPEGSVSTLKIQRTERGDSAVYLCASSLTTRNNEQFFGPGTRLTVL.

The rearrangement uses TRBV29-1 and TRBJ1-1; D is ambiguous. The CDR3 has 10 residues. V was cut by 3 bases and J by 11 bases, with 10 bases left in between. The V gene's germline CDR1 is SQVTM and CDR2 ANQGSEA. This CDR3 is CSVDSQPAFF. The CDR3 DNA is TGCAGCGTTGATTCTCAGCCTGCTTTCTTT.

This chain's CDR3 is CASSFYGQASYEQYF. CDR3 sequence (DNA): TGTGCCAGCAGCTTCTACGGGCAGGCCTCCTACGAGCAGTACTTC. V and J are TRBV5-6 and TRBJ2-7; D unclear. The germline V gene encodes CDR1 SGHDT and CDR2 YYEEEE. Trimming cost V 2 bases and J 0 bases, with 12 bases left between them. The CDR3 has 15 residues.

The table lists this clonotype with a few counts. DNA for the CDR3: TGTGCCAGCAGCCCTATGGGGGGGCCATCCGGGGAGCTGTTTTTT. Translating gives CASSPMGGPSGELFF. The chain has TRBV6-2 or TRBV6-3 and TRBJ2-2; D is possibly TRBD2 (7 bases). The CDR3 sequence is 15 residues long. The germline V and J ends were trimmed by 6 bases and 6 bases, with 17 bases remaining between them. In germline, CDR1 is MNHEY, CDR2 SVGEGT.

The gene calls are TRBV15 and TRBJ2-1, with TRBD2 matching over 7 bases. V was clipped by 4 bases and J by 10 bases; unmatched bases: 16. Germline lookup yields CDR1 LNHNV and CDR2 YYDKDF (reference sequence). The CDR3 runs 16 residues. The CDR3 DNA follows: TGTGCCACCAGCAAGGGGTCGAGCGGGGTCCAGGGAGAGCAGTTCTTC. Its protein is CATSKGSSGVQGEQFF.

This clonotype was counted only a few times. CDR3 in DNA: TGTGCCAGCAGCCAACGAGGTTTAGGGGCCAACGTCCTGACTTTC. Protein: CASSQRGLGANVLTF. The chain carries TRBV7-8 and TRBJ2-6; D call uncertain. From germline, CDR1 is SGHVS and CDR2 FQNEAQ. The V end was cut by 5 bases, the J end by 4 bases, with 12 bases between. The CDR3 is 15 residues long.

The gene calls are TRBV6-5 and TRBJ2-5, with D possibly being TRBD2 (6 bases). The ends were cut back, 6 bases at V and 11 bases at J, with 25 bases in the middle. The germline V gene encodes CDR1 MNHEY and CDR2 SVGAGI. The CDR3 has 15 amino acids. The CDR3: CASSPPDRRLEEQYF. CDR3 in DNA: TGTGCCAGCAGCCCCCCCGACCGCCGACTAGAGGAGCAGTACTTC.